This T cell receptor (beta chain) was captured by sequencing in a study of T cell changes during pregnancy in multiple sclerosis. Profiling relied on immunoSEQ multiplex PCR, and the TCRdb table lists in-frame clones only, not all of them. In the table there are some 80,000 clones, 94% of which are singletons. V was clipped by 3 bases and J by 9 bases; unmatched bases: 7. This CDR3 has 15 residues. Germline values: CDR1 MNHNS, CDR2 SASEGT. The receptor was derived from a female donor with multiple sclerosis, enrolled in a pregnancy study. This chain connects TRBV6-1 to TRBJ1-6; TRBD1 matches at 8 bases. This sample comprised peripheral blood, obtained in the third trimester of pregnancy. The CDR3 DNA is TGTGCCAGCAGTGAGAGGACAGGGTCGGTTTCACCCCTCCACTTT. This encodes CASSERTGSVSPLHF.